The next 32 T cell receptor beta chains were all read from a single sample in a study of early T cells in non-severe SARS-CoV-2 infection. TCRdb analysed the 5' RACE reads with MiXCR anew, one entry per CDR3 protein. The sample includes roughly 63,000 distinct CDR3 sequences, 12% of them seen just once. The input for sequencing was whole blood, taken at baseline. The receptor set was obtained from an adult who was a healthcare worker with PCR-confirmed SARS-CoV-2 infection or an uninfected control (not recorded which). The donor label of this sample is uncertain.

This clonotype occurred a few times. The V and J genes are TRBV7-3 and TRBJ1-6; 7 bases line up with TRBD1. J was trimmed by 4 bases and V by 5 bases; bases with no gene match: 8. CDR1 and CDR2 (germline): SGHTA, FQGTGA. This CDR3 has 16 residues. As DNA, the CDR3 is TGTGCCAGCAGCCGACAGGGCTCCGGGTATAATTCACCCCTCCACTTT. Its translation is CASSRQGSGYNSPLHF.

The genes are TRBV2 and TRBJ1-4; D ambiguous. Germline values: CDR1 SNHLY, CDR2 FYNNEI. Trimming pared 6 bases from V and 0 bases from J, leaving 8 bases between. The CDR3 loop spans 14 amino acids. The CDR3 region is CASRVRSTNEKLFF. Written as DNA, the CDR3 is TGTGCCAGCAGGGTTCGGTCAACTAATGAAAAACTGTTTTTT.

The sample holds many counts of this clonotype. The chain links TRBV27 to TRBJ2-3, with TRBD2 matching over 7 bases. CDR3 length: 14 amino acids. Germline loops: CDR1 MNHEY, CDR2 SMNVEV (reference sequence). J lost 2 bases, V lost 6 bases, and 5 bases had no gene match. CDR3 in amino acids: CASSQRGVTDTQYF. CDR3 DNA sequence: TGTGCCAGCAGCCAGCGGGGTGTCACAGATACGCAGTATTTT.

This clonotype was picked up many times. The J gene is TRBJ2-1, the V gene TRBV7-3; D tentatively fits TRBD1 or TRBD2 (6 bases each). V was trimmed by 1 base and J by 8 bases, leaving 9 bases between them. This CDR3 has 13 amino acids. Germline V gene sequence: CDR1 SGHTA, CDR2 FQGTGA. The CDR3: CASSLIGGDEQFF. The CDR3 region has the DNA TGTGCCAGCAGCTTAATCGGGGGCGATGAGCAGTTCTTC.

This chain links TRBV7-2 with TRBJ2-1; TRBD2 matches at 9 bases. The V gene end was trimmed by 2 bases and the J gene end by 8 bases; junction bases not matched to a gene: 10. Germline V gives CDR1 SGHTA, CDR2 FQGNSA. The CDR3 covers 16 residues. This CDR3 reads CASSLQIGTSLYEQFF. The CDR3 region has the DNA TGTGCCAGCAGCTTACAAATCGGGACTAGCCTTTATGAGCAGTTCTTC. Based on the CDR3 plus reference TRBV7-2 and TRBJ2-1, the full variable domain is GAGVSQSPSNKVTEKGKDVELRCDPISGHTALYWYRQSLGQGLEFLIYFQGNSAPDKSGLPSDRFSAERTGGSVSTLTIQRTQQEDSAVYLCASSLQIGTSLYEQFFGPGTRLTVL.

The chain uses TRBV6-5 and TRBJ1-2, with 8 bases aligning to TRBD1. The CDR3 has 15 amino acids. In germline, CDR1 is MNHEY, CDR2 SVGAGI. With 0 bases clipped from V and 5 bases from J, the junction kept 5 bases outside the gene matches. CDR3 DNA sequence: TGTGCCAGCAGTTACTCTTCGACAGGGGATTATGGCTACACCTTC. Amino acids: CASSYSSTGDYGYTF.

This chain connects TRBV5-5 to TRBJ1-6; no reliable D call. V dropped 4 bases and J dropped 10 bases, with 21 bases sitting between them. Per germline, CDR1 SGHKS and CDR2 YYEKEE (reference sequence). The CDR3 runs 16 residues. Here the CDR3 reads CASSLPPGPSNSPLHF. The CDR3 DNA reads TGTGCCAGCAGCCTCCCCCCGGGCCCGTCGAACTCACCCCTCCACTTT.

This clonotype was picked up a small number of times. V gene TRBV6-4 combines with J gene TRBJ1-1; D not certain. Germline V gene sequence: CDR1 MRHNA, CDR2 SNTAGT. CDR3 length: 14 amino acids. The V and J ends lost 6 bases and 8 bases respectively, with 19 bases between them. The CDR3 DNA reads TGTGCCAGCAGAGCCGAGGATACTCTCGGGGAAGCTTTCTTT. It yields the protein CASRAEDTLGEAFF.

The chain has TRBV4-2 and TRBJ2-1; 10 bases agree with TRBD1. V shed 1 base and J 7 bases; nucleotides not matched to a gene: 7. This CDR3 region has 16 residues. Germline loops: CDR1 LGHNA, CDR2 YNFKEQ. The CDR3 reads CASSQGGTGVRNEQFF. The CDR3 DNA is TGTGCCAGCAGCCAAGGGGGGACAGGGGTACGGAATGAGCAGTTCTTC.

This clonotype was seen repeatedly, ten times or more. The genes are TRBV20-1 and TRBJ1-5; D may be TRBD1 (6 bases). Germline-derived CDR1 and CDR2 are DFQATT and SNEGSKA (reference sequence). The CDR3 has 12 amino acids. V lost 6 bases, J lost 2 bases, and 8 bases lay in between. The CDR3 region has the DNA TGCAGTGCCGCAGGGGGCAATCAGCCCCAGCATTTT. Translated, it gives CSAAGGNQPQHF.

This clonotype has only a few counts. The chain employs TRBV5-1 and TRBJ1-2; tentative D call: TRBD1 (5 bases). Germline V gene sequence: CDR1 SGHRS, CDR2 YFSETQ. The ends were cut back, 4 bases at V and 2 bases at J, with 18 bases in the middle. The CDR3 is made up of 16 amino acids. The CDR3 DNA is TGCGCCAGCAGCCCCGACCCGGGACGGAGAAACTATGGCTACACCTTC. Translating gives CASSPDPGRRNYGYTF.

CDR3 sequence: CASSKTSGGPGPYV. Here the CDR3 DNA reads TGTGCCAGCAGTAAGACTAGCGGGGGGCCAGGGCCGTACGTC. This chain links TRBV6-1 with TRBJ2-7, with TRBD2 identical over 13 bases. V lost 5 bases, J lost 12 bases, and 10 bases stayed unmatched. Germline V gene lookup returns CDR1 MNHNS and CDR2 SASEGT. The CDR3 runs 14 residues.

This clonotype was observed a handful of times. The V gene is TRBV3-1, the J gene TRBJ2-1; no clear D. V was clipped by 4 bases and J by 2 bases, with 6 bases between them. CDR1 LGHDT and CDR2 YNNKEL come from the germline V gene (reference sequence). This CDR3 has 13 amino acids. This chain's CDR3 is CASSPTAYNEQFF. CDR3 bases: TGTGCCAGCAGCCCCACCGCCTACAATGAGCAGTTCTTC.

In this sample, this clonotype turned up a few times. The chain carries TRBV24-1 and TRBJ2-3; 8 bases are a match to TRBD2. Germline CDR1 is KGHDR and CDR2 is SFDVKD. The CDR3 has 13 residues. J was trimmed by 2 bases and V by 10 bases; bases with no gene match: 4. CDR3 sequence reads: CATSGGHTDTQYF. In nucleotides, the CDR3 is TGTGCCACGAGCGGGGGACACACAGATACGCAGTATTTT.

This clonotype showed up many times. The chain carries TRBV6-1 and TRBJ2-7; D is unclear. Trimming took 1 base from V and 0 from J, leaving 4 bases between them. The CDR3 sequence is 13 residues long. The germline V gene encodes CDR1 MNHNS and CDR2 SASEGT. The CDR3 here is CASSEGFSYEQYV. The CDR3 DNA reads TGTGCCAGCAGTGAAGGGTTCTCCTACGAGCAGTACGTC.

CDR3 in DNA: TGTGCCAGCAGCCCAGGGTTCTCCTTCTACAATGAGCAGTTCTTC. This encodes CASSPGFSFYNEQFF. V gene TRBV7-9 combines with J gene TRBJ2-1; D might be TRBD1 (5 bases). CDR1 SEHNR and CDR2 FQNEAQ come from the germline V gene (reference sequence). The CDR3 has 15 amino acids. Trimming removed 5 bases from V and 3 bases from J, with 14 bases in between.

The chain combines TRBV4-1 with TRBJ2-7; 9 nucleotides align to TRBD1. From germline, CDR1 is MGHRA and CDR2 YSYEKL. This CDR3 comprises 16 residues. With V trimmed by 1 base and J by 1 base, 5 bases remained unmatched. CDR3 nucleotides: TGCGCCAGCAGCCAAGGGATACAGGGGGCTTCCTACGAGCAGTACGTC. Encoded protein: CASSQGIQGASYEQYV.

This clonotype has just a few counts. The V gene is TRBV20-1, the J gene TRBJ2-2; D is perhaps TRBD1 or TRBD2 (6 bases each). Germline V CDR1 and CDR2: DFQATT, SNEGSKA (reference sequence). The CDR3 length is 13 residues. Trimming shortened V by 5 bases and J by 3 bases, and 10 bases separated the two germline ends. CDR3 nucleotides: TGCAGTGCTGAGGGGGGATACACCGGGGAGCTGTTTTTT. Encoded protein: CSAEGGYTGELFF.

The gene calls are TRBV5-1 and TRBJ1-1, with D perhaps matching TRBD1 (5 bases). In germline, CDR1 is SGHRS, CDR2 YFSETQ. The germline V and J ends were trimmed by 0 bases and 1 base, with 13 bases remaining between them. This CDR3 comprises 16 residues. CDR3 in amino acids: CASSLGSAGTNTEAFF. The CDR3 nucleotides read TGCGCCAGCAGCTTGGGTTCAGCAGGGACGAACACTGAAGCTTTCTTT.

The V gene is TRBV5-4, the J gene TRBJ1-4; D might be TRBD1 (5 bases). Per germline, CDR1 SGHNT and CDR2 YYREEE (reference sequence). This CDR3 is 13 amino acids long. The ends were cut back, 1 base at V and 8 bases at J, with 9 bases in the middle. In nucleotides, the CDR3 is TGTGCCAGCAGCTTGAACGAGGGGGAAAAACTGTTTTTT. Translating it yields CASSLNEGEKLFF.

This clonotype has a single count. The rearrangement uses TRBV12-3 or TRBV12-4 and TRBJ1-2; D might be TRBD1 (6 bases). The CDR3 is 13 residues long. Trimming took 3 bases from V and 5 from J, leaving 10 bases between them. The CDR3 region is CASSLSGVYGYTF. For the CDR3, the DNA is TGTGCCAGCAGTTTGTCAGGGGTTTATGGCTACACCTTC.

This chain connects TRBV10-3 to TRBJ1-5; 9 bases match TRBD1. V trimming: 8 bases; J trimming: 6 bases; junction bases outside the gene matches: 5. From germline, CDR1 is ENHRY and CDR2 SYGVKD. The CDR3 sequence is 13 residues long. The CDR3 region is CAIGTGKGQPQHF. The DNA for the CDR3 is TGTGCCATCGGGACAGGGAAGGGTCAGCCCCAGCATTTT.

Many counts were recorded for this clonotype. The gene calls are TRBV7-2 and TRBJ2-1; D is uncertain. Between the trimmed V and J ends, which lost 2 bases and 5 bases, there was a span of 10 bases. CDR1 and CDR2 (germline): SGHTA, FQGNSA. The CDR3 extends over 14 amino acids. CDR3 loop: CASSLKFGDNEQFF. The CDR3 DNA is TGTGCCAGCAGCTTAAAGTTTGGGGACAATGAGCAGTTCTTC. The complete variable domain, with remaining parts taken from reference TRBV7-2 and TRBJ2-1, reads GAGVSQSPSNKVTEKGKDVELRCDPISGHTALYWYRQSLGQGLEFLIYFQGNSAPDKSGLPSDRFSAERTGGSVSTLTIQRTQQEDSAVYLCASSLKFGDNEQFFGPGTRLTVL.

The chain links TRBV20-1 to TRBJ1-5; D unclear. The CDR3 extends over 14 amino acids. V was clipped by 1 base and J by 2 bases, with 9 bases between them. Germline assignment: CDR1 DFQATT and CDR2 SNEGSKA (reference sequence). As DNA, the CDR3 is TGCAGTGCTAGAGGGGCTATTGGCAATCAGCCCCAGCATTTT. This gives the protein CSARGAIGNQPQHF.

This chain uses TRBV25-1 with TRBJ1-2, with unresolved D. This CDR3 spans 14 amino acids. Germline CDR1 reads MGHDK; CDR2 reads SYGVNS. Trimming stripped 2 bases from V and 4 bases from J, with 11 bases between. The CDR3 DNA is TGTGCCAGCAGTGAACGAGGGAGTTCCTATGGCTACACCTTC. Its protein product is CASSERGSSYGYTF.

CDR3 sequence: CASSIGRSTDTQYF. The DNA of the CDR3 is TGTGCCAGTAGTATCGGCAGAAGCACAGATACGCAGTATTTT. This sequence joins TRBV19 and TRBJ2-3; D is uncertain. CDR3 length: 14 amino acids. Between the trimmed V and J ends, which lost 3 bases and 0 bases, there was a span of 7 bases. The V gene's germline CDR1 is LNHDA and CDR2 SQIVND (reference sequence).

This clonotype occurred a few times. This chain connects TRBV27 to TRBJ2-7; no definite D call. The CDR3 is 14 residues long. In germline, CDR1 is MNHEY, CDR2 SMNVEV (reference sequence). Deletions cut 0 bases from V and 3 bases from J, with 9 bases between. The CDR3 coding sequence is TGTGCCAGCAGTTTATCGAGCCTCGGCTACGAGCAGTACGTC. This translates into CASSLSSLGYEQYV.

The chain has TRBV6-4 and TRBJ1-2, with 8 bases that match TRBD1. The V gene's germline CDR1 is MRHNA and CDR2 SNTAGT. Germline trimming cut 6 bases from V and 4 bases from J; bases unmatched to any gene: 10. The CDR3 spans 15 residues. CDR3 in amino acids: CASSTRTGTSYGYTF. CDR3 nucleotides: TGTGCCAGCAGCACCCGGACAGGGACGTCCTATGGCTACACCTTC.

This clonotype showed up many times. The chain uses TRBV11-2 and TRBJ1-1; weak D call: TRBD1 (5 bases). Between the trimmed V and J ends, which lost 1 base and 1 base, there was a span of 13 bases. CDR3 length: 16 residues. Germline CDR1 reads SGHAT; CDR2 reads FQNNGV. The CDR3 sequence is CASSLARNRRNTEAFF. DNA of the CDR3: TGTGCCAGCAGCTTAGCGCGCAACAGGCGGAACACTGAAGCTTTCTTT.

The chain couples TRBV9 to TRBJ1-5, with a tentative D call TRBD1 (5 bases). The CDR3 covers 15 residues. Looked up from germline, CDR1 is SGDLS and CDR2 is YYNGEE. Trimming removed 0 bases at V and 4 bases at J, with 11 bases between. CDR3 in DNA: TGTGCCAGCAGCGTAGGGGGCGTCGGAAATCAGCCCCAGCATTTT. Its translation is CASSVGGVGNQPQHF.

This clonotype has more than one count but fewer than ten. The chain is built from TRBV3-1 and TRBJ1-2; D uncertain. Germline-derived CDR1 and CDR2 are LGHDT and YNNKEL (reference sequence). Trimming stripped 0 bases from V and 8 bases from J, with 16 bases between. This CDR3 region has 15 residues. CDR3 in DNA: TGTGCCAGCAGCCAAGAAATTTTCGCGGGATTCGGCTACACCTTC. Protein sequence: CASSQEIFAGFGYTF.

This clonotype was seen a handful of times. The chain is built from TRBV12-3 or TRBV12-4 and TRBJ2-6; D gene uncertain. Between the trimmed V and J ends, which lost 9 bases and 2 bases, there was a span of 8 bases. The CDR3 is 13 residues long. The CDR3 protein is CARAPTGANVLTF. The CDR3, as DNA: TGTGCCAGGGCCCCTACTGGGGCCAACGTCCTGACTTTC.